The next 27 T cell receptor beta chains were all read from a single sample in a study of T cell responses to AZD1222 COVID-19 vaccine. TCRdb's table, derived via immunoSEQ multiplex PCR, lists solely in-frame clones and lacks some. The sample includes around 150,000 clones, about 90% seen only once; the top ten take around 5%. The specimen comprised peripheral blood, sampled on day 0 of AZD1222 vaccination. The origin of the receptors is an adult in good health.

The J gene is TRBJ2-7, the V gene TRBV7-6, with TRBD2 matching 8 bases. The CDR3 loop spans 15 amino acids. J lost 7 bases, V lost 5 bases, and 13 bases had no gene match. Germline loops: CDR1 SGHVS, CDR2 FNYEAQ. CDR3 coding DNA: TGTGCCAGCAGCGATAGCGGGACGGCTAGGATTGAGCAGTACTTC. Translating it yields CASSDSGTARIEQYF.

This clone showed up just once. CDR3 in DNA: TGTGCCAGCAGGTACCAAGAGACCCAGTACTTC. This gives the protein CASRYQETQYF. The V and J genes are TRBV12-3 or TRBV12-4 and TRBJ2-5, with D unclear. CDR3 length: 11 amino acids. V lost 6 bases and J 0 bases, leaving 2 bases between the germline ends.

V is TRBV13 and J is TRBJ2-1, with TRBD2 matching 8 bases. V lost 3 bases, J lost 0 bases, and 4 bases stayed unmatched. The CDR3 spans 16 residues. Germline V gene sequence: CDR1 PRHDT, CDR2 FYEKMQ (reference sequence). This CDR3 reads CASSFPGTSSYNEQFF. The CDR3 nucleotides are TGTGCCAGCAGCTTCCCTGGGACTAGCTCCTACAATGAGCAGTTCTTC.

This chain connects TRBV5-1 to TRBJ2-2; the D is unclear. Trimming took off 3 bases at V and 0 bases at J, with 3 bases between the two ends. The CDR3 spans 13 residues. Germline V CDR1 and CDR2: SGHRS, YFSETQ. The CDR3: CASSSANTGELFF. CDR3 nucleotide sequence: TGCGCCAGCAGCTCCGCGAACACCGGGGAGCTGTTTTTT.

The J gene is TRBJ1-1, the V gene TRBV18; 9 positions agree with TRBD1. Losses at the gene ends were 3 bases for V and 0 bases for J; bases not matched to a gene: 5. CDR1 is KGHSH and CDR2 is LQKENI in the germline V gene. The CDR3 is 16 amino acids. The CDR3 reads CASSPGTGLMNTEAFF. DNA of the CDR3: TGTGCCAGCTCACCCGGGACAGGGTTGATGAACACTGAAGCTTTCTTT.

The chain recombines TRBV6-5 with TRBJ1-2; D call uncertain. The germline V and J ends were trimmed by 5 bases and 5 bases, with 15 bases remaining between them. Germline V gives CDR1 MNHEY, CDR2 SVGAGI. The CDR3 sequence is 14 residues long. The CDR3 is CASSPEGAVYGYTF. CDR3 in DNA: TGTGCCAGCAGTCCGGAGGGAGCCGTTTATGGCTACACCTTC.

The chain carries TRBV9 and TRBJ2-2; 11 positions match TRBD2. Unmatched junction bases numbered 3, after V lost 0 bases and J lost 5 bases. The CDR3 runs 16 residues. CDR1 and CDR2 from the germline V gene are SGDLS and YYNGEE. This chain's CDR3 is CASSVGLAGITGELFF. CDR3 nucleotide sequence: TGTGCCAGCAGCGTAGGACTAGCGGGGATAACCGGGGAGCTGTTTTTT. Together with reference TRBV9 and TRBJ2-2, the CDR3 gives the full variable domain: DSGVTQTPKHLITATGQRVTLRCSPRSGDLSVYWYQQSLDQGLQFLIQYYNGEERAKGNILERFSAQQFPDLHSELNLSSLELGDSALYFCASSVGLAGITGELFFGEGSRLTVL.

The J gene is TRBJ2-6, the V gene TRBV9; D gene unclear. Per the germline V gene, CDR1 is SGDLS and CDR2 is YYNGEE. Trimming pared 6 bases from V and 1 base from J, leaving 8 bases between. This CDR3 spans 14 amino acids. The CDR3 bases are TGTGCCAGCACCCCGGGTTCTGGGGCCAACGTCCTGACTTTC. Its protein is CASTPGSGANVLTF.

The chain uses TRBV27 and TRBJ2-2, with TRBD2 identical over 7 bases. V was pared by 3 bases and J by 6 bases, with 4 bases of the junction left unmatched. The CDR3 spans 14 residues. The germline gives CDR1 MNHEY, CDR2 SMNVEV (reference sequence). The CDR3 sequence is CASSFGLGAGELFF. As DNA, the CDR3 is TGTGCCAGCAGTTTCGGACTAGGGGCCGGGGAGCTGTTTTTT.

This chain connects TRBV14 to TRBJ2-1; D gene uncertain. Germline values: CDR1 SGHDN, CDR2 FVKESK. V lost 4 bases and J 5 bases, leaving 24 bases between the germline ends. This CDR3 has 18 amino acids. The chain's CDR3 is CASSPTSGLGLFNNEQFF. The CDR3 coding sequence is TGTGCCAGCAGCCCTACCTCTGGCCTCGGCCTTTTTAACAATGAGCAGTTCTTC.

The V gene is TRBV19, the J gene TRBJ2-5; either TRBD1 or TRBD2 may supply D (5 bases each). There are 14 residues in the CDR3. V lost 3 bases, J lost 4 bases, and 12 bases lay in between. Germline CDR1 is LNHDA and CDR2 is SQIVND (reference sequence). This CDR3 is CASSILGAAETQYF. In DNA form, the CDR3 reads TGTGCCAGTAGTATTCTCGGGGCGGCAGAGACCCAGTACTTC.

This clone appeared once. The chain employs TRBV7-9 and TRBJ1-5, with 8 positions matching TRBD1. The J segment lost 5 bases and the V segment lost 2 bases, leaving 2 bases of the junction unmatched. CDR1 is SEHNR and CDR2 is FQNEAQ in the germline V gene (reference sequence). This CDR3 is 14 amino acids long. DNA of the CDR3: TGTGCCAGCAGCTTACAGGGGGCGGATCAGCCCCAGCATTTT. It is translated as CASSLQGADQPQHF.

The CDR3 spells CASSQDWTGELFF. CDR3 nucleotides: TGTGCCAGCAGCCAAGATTGGACCGGGGAGCTGTTTTTT. This chain uses TRBV14 with TRBJ2-2; D call uncertain. The CDR3 spans 13 residues. Germline V CDR1 and CDR2: SGHDN, FVKESK. V dropped 0 bases and J dropped 5 bases, with 4 bases sitting between them. The full variable domain, completed using reference TRBV14 and TRBJ2-2, is EAGVTQFPSHSVIEKGQTVTLRCDPISGHDNLYWYRRVMGKEIKFLLHFVKESKQDESGMPNNRFLAERTGGTYSTLKVQPAELEDSGVYFCASSQDWTGELFFGEGSRLTVL.

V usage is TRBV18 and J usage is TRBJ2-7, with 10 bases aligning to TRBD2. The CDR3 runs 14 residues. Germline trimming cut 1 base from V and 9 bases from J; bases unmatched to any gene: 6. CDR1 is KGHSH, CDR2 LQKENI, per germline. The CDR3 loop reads CASSPLDSGRAQYF. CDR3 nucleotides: TGTGCCAGCTCACCACTGGACAGCGGGAGGGCGCAGTACTTC.

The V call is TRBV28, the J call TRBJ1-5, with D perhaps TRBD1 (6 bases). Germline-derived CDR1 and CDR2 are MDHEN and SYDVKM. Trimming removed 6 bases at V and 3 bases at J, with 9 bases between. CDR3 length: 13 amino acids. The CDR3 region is CASRGAHNQPQHF. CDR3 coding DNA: TGTGCCAGCAGGGGGGCGCACAATCAGCCCCAGCATTTT.

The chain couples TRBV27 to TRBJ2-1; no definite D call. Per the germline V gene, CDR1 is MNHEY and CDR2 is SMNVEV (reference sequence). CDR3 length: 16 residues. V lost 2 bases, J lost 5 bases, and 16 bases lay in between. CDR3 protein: CASSLDPSGRHNEQFF. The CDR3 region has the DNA TGTGCCAGCAGTTTAGATCCTTCTGGGCGGCACAATGAGCAGTTCTTC.

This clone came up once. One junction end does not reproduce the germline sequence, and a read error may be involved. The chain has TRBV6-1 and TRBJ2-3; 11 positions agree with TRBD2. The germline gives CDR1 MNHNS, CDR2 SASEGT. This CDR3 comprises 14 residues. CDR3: CASSVAGGPDPQYF. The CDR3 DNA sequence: TGTGCCAGCAGTGTAGCGGGAGGGCCAGATCCGCAGTATTTT.

CDR3 residues: CASSLWGNTEAFF. The CDR3 bases are TGTGCCAGCAGTTTATGGGGGAACACTGAAGCTTTCTTT. The rearrangement links TRBV12-3 or TRBV12-4 to TRBJ1-1; no definite D call. V dropped 2 bases and J dropped 1 base, with 5 bases sitting between them. The CDR3 length is 13 residues.

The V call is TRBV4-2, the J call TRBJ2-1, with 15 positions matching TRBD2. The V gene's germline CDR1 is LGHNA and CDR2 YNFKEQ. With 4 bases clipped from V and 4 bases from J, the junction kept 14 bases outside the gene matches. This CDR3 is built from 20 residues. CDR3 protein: CASSPVPGLAGGGPYNEQFF. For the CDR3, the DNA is TGTGCCAGCAGCCCGGTCCCGGGACTAGCGGGAGGAGGGCCATACAATGAGCAGTTCTTC.

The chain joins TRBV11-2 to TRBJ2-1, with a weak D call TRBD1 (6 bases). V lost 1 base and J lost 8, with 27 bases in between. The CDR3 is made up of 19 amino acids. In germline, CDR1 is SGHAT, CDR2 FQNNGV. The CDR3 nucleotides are TGTGCCAGCAGCTTAGTGGGGCAGGCCCGCGTCGGGACAAGAGATGAGCAGTTCTTC. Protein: CASSLVGQARVGTRDEQFF.

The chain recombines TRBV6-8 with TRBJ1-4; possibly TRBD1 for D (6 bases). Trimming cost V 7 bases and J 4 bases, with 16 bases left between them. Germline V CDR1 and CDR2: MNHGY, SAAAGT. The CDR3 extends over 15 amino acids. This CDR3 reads CASIESDSHNEKLFF. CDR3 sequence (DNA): TGTGCCAGCATTGAATCGGACAGCCATAATGAAAAACTGTTTTTT.

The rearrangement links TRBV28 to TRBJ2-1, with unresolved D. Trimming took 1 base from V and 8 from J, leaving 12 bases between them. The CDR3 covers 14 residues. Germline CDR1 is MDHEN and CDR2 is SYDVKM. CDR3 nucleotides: TGTGCCAGCAGTTTATTCTCAGAATCTTATGAGCAGTTCTTC. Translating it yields CASSLFSESYEQFF.

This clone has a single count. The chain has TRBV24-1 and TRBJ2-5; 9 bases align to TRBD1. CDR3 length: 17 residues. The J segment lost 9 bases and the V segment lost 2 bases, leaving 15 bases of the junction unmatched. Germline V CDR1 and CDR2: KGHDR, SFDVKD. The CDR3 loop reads CATSDSTPGQGLLAQYF. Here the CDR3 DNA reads TGTGCCACCAGTGATTCCACACCGGGACAGGGTCTGTTGGCCCAGTACTTC.

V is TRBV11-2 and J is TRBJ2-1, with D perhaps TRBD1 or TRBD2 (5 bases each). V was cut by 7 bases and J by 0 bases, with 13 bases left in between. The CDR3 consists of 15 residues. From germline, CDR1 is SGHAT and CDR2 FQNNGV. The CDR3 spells CASTLLGDSYNEQFF. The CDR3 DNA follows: TGTGCCAGCACCCTACTGGGGGACTCCTACAATGAGCAGTTCTTC.

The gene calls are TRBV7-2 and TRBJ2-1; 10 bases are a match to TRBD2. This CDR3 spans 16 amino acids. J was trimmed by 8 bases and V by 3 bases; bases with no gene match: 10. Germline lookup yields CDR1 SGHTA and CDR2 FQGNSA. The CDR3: CASSFPLAGGIYEQFF. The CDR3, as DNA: TGTGCCAGCAGCTTCCCCTTAGCGGGAGGTATTTATGAGCAGTTCTTC.

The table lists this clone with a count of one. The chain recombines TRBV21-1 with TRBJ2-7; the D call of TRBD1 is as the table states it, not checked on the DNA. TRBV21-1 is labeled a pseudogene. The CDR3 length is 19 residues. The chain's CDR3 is CASSKLSRQGVPISYEQYF. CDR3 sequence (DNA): TGTGCCAGCAGCAAATTGTCGAGACAGGGGGTGCCTATCTCCTACGAGCAGTACTTC.

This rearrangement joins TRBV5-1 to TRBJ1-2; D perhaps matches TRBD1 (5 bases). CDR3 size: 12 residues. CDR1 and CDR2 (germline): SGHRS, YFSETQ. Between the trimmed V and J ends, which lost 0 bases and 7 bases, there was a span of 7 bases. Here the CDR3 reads CASSLEGIGYTF. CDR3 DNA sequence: TGCGCCAGCAGCTTGGAGGGGATTGGCTACACCTTC.